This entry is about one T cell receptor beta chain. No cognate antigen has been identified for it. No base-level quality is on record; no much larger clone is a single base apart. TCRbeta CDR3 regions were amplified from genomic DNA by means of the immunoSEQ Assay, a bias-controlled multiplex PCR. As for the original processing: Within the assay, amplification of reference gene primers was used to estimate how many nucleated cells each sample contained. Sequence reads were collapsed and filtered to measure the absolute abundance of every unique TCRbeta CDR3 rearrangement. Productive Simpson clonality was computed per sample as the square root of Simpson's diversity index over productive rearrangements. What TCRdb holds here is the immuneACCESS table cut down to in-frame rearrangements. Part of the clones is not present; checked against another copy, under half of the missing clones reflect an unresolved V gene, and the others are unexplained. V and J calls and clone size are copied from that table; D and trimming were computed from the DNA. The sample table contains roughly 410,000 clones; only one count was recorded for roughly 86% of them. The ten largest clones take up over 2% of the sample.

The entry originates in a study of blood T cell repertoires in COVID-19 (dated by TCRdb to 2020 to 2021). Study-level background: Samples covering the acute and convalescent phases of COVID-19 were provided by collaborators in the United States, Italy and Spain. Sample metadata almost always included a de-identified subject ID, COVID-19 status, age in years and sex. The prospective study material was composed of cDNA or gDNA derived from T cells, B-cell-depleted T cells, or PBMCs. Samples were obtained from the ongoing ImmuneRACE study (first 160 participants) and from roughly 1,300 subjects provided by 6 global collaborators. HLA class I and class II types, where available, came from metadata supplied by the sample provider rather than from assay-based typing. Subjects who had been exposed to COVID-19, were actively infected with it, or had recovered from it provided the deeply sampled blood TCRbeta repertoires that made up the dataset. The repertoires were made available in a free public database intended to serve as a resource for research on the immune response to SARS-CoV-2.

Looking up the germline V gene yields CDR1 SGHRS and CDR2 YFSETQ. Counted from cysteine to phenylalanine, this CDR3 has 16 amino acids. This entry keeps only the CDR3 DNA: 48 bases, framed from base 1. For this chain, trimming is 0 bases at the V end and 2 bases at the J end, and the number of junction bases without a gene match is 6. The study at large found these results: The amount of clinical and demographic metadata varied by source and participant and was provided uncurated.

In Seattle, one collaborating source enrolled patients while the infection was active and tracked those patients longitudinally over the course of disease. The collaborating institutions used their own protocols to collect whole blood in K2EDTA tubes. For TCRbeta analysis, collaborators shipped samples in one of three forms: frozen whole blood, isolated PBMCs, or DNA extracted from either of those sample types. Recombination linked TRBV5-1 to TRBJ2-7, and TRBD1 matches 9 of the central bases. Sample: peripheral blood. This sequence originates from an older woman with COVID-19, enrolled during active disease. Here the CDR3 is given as CASSLGPGQGAYEQYF. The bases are TGCGCCAGCAGCTTGGGGCCGGGACAGGGAGCCTACGAGCAGTACTTC.